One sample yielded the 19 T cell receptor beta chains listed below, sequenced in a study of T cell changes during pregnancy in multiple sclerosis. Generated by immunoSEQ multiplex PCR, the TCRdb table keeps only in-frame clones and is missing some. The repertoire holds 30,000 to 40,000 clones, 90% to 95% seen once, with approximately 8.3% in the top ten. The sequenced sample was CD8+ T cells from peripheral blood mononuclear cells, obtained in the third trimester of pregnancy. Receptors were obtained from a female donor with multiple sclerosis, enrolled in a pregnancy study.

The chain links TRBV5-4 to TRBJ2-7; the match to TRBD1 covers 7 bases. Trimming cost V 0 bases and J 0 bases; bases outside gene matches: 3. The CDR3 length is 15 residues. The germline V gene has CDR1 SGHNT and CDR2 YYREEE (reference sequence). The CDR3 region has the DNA TGTGCCAGCAGCTTGGGGGACAGCTTCTCCTACGAGCAGTACTTC. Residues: CASSLGDSFSYEQYF.

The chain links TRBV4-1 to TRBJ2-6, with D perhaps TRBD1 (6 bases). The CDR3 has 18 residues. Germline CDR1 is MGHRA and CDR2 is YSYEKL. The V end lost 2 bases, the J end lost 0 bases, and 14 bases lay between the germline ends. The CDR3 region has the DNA TGCGCCAGCAGCCAACTCTTGACAGGCATCTCTGGGGCCAACGTCCTGACTTTC. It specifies CASSQLLTGISGANVLTF.

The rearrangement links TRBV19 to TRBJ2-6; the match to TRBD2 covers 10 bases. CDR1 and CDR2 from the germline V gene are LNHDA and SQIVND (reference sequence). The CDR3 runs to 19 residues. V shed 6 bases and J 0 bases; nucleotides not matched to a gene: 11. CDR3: CASSPFLAGALSGANVLTF. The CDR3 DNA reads TGTGCCAGTAGCCCATTCCTAGCGGGGGCTCTCTCTGGGGCCAACGTCCTGACTTTC.

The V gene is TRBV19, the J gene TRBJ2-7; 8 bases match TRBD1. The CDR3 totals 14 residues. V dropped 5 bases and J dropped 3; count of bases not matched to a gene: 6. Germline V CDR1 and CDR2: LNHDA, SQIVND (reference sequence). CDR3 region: CASSPVTGGYEQYF. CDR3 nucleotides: TGTGCCAGTAGTCCAGTAACAGGGGGCTACGAGCAGTACTTC.

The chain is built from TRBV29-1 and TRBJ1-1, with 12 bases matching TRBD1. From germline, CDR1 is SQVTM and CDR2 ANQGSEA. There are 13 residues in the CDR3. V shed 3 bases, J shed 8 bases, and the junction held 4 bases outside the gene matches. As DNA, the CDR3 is TGCAGCGTTGAGGGGACAGGGGGCGCGGAAGCTTTCTTT. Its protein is CSVEGTGGAEAFF.

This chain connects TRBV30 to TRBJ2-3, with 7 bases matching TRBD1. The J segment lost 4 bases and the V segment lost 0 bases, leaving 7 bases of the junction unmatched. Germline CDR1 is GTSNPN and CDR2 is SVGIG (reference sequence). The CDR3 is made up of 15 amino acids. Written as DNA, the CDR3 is TGTGCCTGGAGTGTACCCGACAGGGATGCAGATACGCAGTATTTT. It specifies CAWSVPDRDADTQYF. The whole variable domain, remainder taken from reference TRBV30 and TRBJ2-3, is SQTIHQWPATLVQPVGSPLSLECTVEGTSNPNLYWYRQAAGRGLQLLFYSVGIGQISSEVPQNLSASRPQDRQFILSSKKLLLSDSGFYLCAWSVPDRDADTQYFGPGTRLTVL.

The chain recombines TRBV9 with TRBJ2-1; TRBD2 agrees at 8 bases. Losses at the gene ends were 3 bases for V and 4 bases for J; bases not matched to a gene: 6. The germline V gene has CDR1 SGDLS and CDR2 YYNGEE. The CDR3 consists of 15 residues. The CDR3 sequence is CASSDRGGPYNEQFF. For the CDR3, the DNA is TGTGCCAGCAGCGACCGGGGGGGCCCTTACAATGAGCAGTTCTTC.

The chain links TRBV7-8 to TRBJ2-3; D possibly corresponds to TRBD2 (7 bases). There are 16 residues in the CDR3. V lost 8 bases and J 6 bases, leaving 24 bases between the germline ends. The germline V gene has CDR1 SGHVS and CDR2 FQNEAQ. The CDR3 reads CASAGGTGGLADTQYF. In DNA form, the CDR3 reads TGTGCCAGCGCCGGGGGAACGGGGGGCCTTGCGGATACGCAGTATTTT.

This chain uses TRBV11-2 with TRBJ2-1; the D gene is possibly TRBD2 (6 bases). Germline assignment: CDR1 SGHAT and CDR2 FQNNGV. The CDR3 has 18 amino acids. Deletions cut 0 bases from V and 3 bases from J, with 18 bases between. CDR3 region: CASSLEGRQSYLYNEQFF. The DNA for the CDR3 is TGTGCCAGCAGCTTAGAAGGGAGGCAGTCCTATCTCTACAATGAGCAGTTCTTC.

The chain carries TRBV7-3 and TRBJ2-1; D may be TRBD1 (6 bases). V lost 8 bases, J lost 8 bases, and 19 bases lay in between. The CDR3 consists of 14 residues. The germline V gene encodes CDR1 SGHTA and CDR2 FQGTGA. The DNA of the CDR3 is TGTGCCAGCGGCGACACAGGGTCCGTGGATGAGCAGTTCTTC. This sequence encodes CASGDTGSVDEQFF.

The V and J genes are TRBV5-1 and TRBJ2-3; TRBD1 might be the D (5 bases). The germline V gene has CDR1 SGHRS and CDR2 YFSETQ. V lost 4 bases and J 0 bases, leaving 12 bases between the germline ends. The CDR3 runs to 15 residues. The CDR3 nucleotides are TGCGCCAGCAGCCCCGGTAGGGGAAGCACAGATACGCAGTATTTT. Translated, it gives CASSPGRGSTDTQYF.

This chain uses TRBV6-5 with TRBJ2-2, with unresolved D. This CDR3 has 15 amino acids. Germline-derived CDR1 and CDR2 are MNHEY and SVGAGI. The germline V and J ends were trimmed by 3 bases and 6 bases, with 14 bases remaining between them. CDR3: CASSYVVVGAGELFF. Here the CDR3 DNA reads TGTGCCAGCAGTTATGTTGTAGTGGGCGCCGGGGAGCTGTTTTTT.

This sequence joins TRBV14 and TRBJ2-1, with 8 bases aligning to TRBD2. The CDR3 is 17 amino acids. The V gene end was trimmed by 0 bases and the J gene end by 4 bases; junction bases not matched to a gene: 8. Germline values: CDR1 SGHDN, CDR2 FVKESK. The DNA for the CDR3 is TGTGCCAGCAGCCAAGAGGACGGGGGGGCGGTGTACAATGAGCAGTTCTTC. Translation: CASSQEDGGAVYNEQFF.

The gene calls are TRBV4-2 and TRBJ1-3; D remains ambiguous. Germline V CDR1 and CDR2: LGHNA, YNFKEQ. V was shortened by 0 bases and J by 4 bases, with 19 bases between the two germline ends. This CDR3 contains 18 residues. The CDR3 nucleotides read TGTGCCAGCAGCCAAGATCCGGCGACTGACCTCTTCGGAAACACCATATATTTT. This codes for CASSQDPATDLFGNTIYF.

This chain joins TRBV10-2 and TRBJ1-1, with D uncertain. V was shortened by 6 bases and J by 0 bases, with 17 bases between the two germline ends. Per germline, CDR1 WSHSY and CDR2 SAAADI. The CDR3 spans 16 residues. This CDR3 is CASSRPVGGVNTEAFF. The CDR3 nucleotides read TGCGCCAGCAGCCGCCCAGTAGGAGGAGTGAACACTGAAGCTTTCTTT.

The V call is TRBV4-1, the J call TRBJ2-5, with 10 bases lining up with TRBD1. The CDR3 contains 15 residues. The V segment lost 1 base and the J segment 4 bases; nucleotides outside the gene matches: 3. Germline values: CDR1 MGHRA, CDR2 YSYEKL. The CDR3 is CASSQADRGGETQYF. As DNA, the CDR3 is TGCGCCAGCAGCCAAGCGGACAGGGGGGGAGAGACCCAGTACTTC.

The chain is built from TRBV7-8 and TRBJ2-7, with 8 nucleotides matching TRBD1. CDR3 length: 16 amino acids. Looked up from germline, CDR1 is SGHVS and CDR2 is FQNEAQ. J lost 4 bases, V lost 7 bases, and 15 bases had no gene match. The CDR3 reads CASNWVGQGAIYEQYF. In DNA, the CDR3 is TGTGCCAGCAATTGGGTAGGGCAGGGGGCAATTTACGAGCAGTACTTC.

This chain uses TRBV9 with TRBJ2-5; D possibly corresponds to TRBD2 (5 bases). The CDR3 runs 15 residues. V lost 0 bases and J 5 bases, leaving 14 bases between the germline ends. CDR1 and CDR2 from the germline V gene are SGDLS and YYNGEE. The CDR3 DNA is TGTGCCAGCAGCGTAGATTCACTAGTCGGGGAGACCCAGTACTTC. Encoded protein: CASSVDSLVGETQYF.

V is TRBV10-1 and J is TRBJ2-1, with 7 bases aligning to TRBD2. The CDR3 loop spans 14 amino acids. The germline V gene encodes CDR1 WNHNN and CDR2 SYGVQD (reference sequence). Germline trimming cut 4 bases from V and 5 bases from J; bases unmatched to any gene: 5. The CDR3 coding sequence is TGCGCCAGCAGTGTTCTAGCGGATGACAATGAGCAGTTCTTC. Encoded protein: CASSVLADDNEQFF.